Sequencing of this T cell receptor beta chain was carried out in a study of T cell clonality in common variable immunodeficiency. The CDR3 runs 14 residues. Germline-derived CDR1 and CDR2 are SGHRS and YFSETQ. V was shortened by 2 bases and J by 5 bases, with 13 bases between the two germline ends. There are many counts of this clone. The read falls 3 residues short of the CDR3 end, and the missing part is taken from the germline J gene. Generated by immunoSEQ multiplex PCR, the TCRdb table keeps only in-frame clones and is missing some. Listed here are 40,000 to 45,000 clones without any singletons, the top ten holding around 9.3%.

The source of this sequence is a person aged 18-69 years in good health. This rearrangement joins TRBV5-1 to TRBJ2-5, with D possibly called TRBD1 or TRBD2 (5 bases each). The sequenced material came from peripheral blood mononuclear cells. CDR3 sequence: CASSLDEGRETQYF. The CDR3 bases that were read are TGCGCCAGCAGCTTAGATGAGGGGCGGGAGACC.